Listed below are T cell receptor beta chains from one sample, sequenced in a study of radiotherapy plus CTLA-4 blockade in lung cancer. The table came from immunoSEQ multiplex PCR; TCRdb's copy has only in-frame clones and leaves some out. The sample carries tens of thousands of clones, approximately 78% recorded once. This specimen consisted of peripheral blood, obtained from a patient treated with radiotherapy plus ipilimumab. These receptors were collected from a human donor with non-small cell lung cancer who had stable disease on radiotherapy plus ipilimumab. CDR3s include the opening cysteine and the closing phenylalanine or tryptophan. A D gene is named only where the DNA matches it firmly. Rows give clone size only sometimes, using once, few, many, or a class for an expanded clone.

size,J,V,D,CDR3,DNA
once,TRBJ1-2,TRBV6-1,-,CASSQRGTYGYTF,TGTGCCAGCAGCCAAAGGGGGACCTATGGCTACACCTTC
-,TRBJ1-1,TRBV29-1,-,CSVQEIAEAFF,TGCAGCGTGCAGGAGATAGCTGAAGCTTTCTTT
once,TRBJ1-2,TRBV28,-,CATSTANYGYTF,TGTGCCACCTCGACAGCTAACTATGGCTACACCTTC
few,TRBJ1-5,TRBV5-4,-,CASSLQGGNQPQHF,TGTGCCAGCAGCTTACAGGGAGGCAATCAGCCCCAGCATTTT
-,TRBJ1-1,TRBV10-3,-,CAINPGQLNTEAFF,TGTGCCATCAACCCCGGGCAGCTGAACACTGAAGCTTTCTTT
-,TRBJ1-2,TRBV28,TRBD1,CASTHQGAGYTF,TGTGCCAGCACGCATCAGGGGGCTGGCTACACCTTC
-,TRBJ1-2,TRBV7-9,-,CASSLGRSYGYTF,TGTGCCAGCAGCTTAGGACGGTCCTATGGCTACACCTTC
-,TRBJ1-6,TRBV5-1,-,CASSYRAGSSPNSPLHF,TGCGCCAGCAGCTATAGGGCAGGGTCATCTCCCAATTCACCCCTCCATTTT
-,TRBJ1-2,TRBV5-1,TRBD1,CASSSRQGLGYGYTF,TGCGCCAGCAGCTCGCGACAGGGTCTAGGGTATGGCTACACCTTC
few,TRBJ1-5,TRBV19,-,CASSSQAGQPQHF,TGTGCCAGTAGTAGCCAGGCGGGGCAGCCCCAGCATTTT
-,TRBJ2-2,TRBV29-1,TRBD1,CSALPSGTGGTGELFF,TGCAGCGCTCTACCCTCAGGGACAGGGGGAACCGGGGAGCTGTTTTTT
-,TRBJ1-4,TRBV13,TRBD1,CASSWPRTGGRNEKLFF,TGTGCCAGCAGCTGGCCCCGGACAGGGGGGAGAAATGAAAAACTGTTTTTT
once,TRBJ1-2,TRBV19,-,CASSAGWQGKGYTF,TGTGCCAGTAGTGCTGGGTGGCAGGGAAAAGGCTACACCTTC
once,TRBJ1-5,TRBV28,-,CASTGLGEYNQPQHF,TGTGCCAGCACGGGTCTGGGGGAATACAATCAGCCCCAGCATTTT
-,TRBJ2-5,TRBV27,TRBD2,CASSLRAVGTSGVQETQYF,TGTGCCAGCAGTTTACGGGCCGTTGGGACTAGCGGCGTCCAAGAGACCCAGTACTTC
few,TRBJ1-6,TRBV6-1,-,CASSEIGGRSNSPLHF,TGTGCCAGCAGTGAAATAGGAGGGCGCTCCAATTCACCCCTCCACTTT
-,TRBJ1-1,TRBV6-5,-,CASSYSSGIGNTEAFF,TGTGCCAGCAGTTACTCGTCGGGGATAGGGAACACTGAAGCTTTCTTT
-,TRBJ1-3,TRBV9,-,CASSVAPQVHSGNTIYF,TGTGCCAGCAGCGTCGCACCTCAGGTGCACTCTGGAAACACCATATATTTT
-,TRBJ1-3,TRBV9,-,CASSVEARGYGNTIYF,TGTGCCAGCAGCGTAGAGGCACGGGGGTATGGAAACACCATATATTTT
medium-sized,TRBJ2-7,TRBV7-9,-,CASSLLEEQYF,TGTGCCAGCAGCTTATTGGAGGAGCAGTACTTC
few,TRBJ1-4,TRBV28,TRBD1,CASSLGQGSLPTNEKLFF,TGTGCCAGCAGTTTAGGACAGGGGAGCCTTCCTACTAATGAAAAACTGTTTTTT
-,TRBJ1-2,TRBV16,-,CASSQWSGQGSYGYTF,TGTGCCAGCAGCCAATGGTCTGGGCAGGGTAGCTATGGCTACACCTTC